These T cell receptor beta chains were read from a single sample in a study of blood T cell repertoires in COVID-19. Sequenced by immunoSEQ multiplex PCR; TCRdb stores in-frame clones only, minus some. Among roughly 260,000 clones, roughly 90% were seen once, and the ten largest hold roughly 10%. Material for sequencing was peripheral blood. These TCRs come from a woman in her twenties or thirties with COVID-19, enrolled during active disease. The CDR3 runs from the conserved cysteine through the conserved F or W. Fields, in order: clone size, V gene, D gene, J gene, CDR3 protein, CDR3 DNA. D genes are given only for firm matches. A clone size is listed for some rows: how often the clone was seen (once, few, many), or a class if it is expanded.

clone size: few
V gene: TRBV5-1
D gene: -
J gene: TRBJ1-2
CDR3 protein: CASSLAQGRTYGYTF
CDR3 DNA: TGCGCCAGCAGCTTGGCTCAGGGGCGAACGTATGGCTACACCTTC

clone size: -
V gene: TRBV15
D gene: TRBD1
J gene: TRBJ2-7
CDR3 protein: CATSRGGTGSHEQYF
CDR3 DNA: TGTGCCACCAGCAGAGGAGGGACAGGGAGCCACGAGCAGTACTTC

clone size: -
V gene: TRBV27
D gene: -
J gene: TRBJ2-7
CDR3 protein: CASSLVQGSEQYF
CDR3 DNA: TGTGCCAGCAGTTTAGTCCAGGGGTCCGAGCAGTACTTC

clone size: -
V gene: TRBV4-1
D gene: TRBD1
J gene: TRBJ2-1
CDR3 protein: CASSQGDRDREEQFF
CDR3 DNA: TGCGCCAGCAGCCAGGGGGACAGGGACCGTGAAGAGCAGTTCTTC

clone size: -
V gene: TRBV2
D gene: TRBD2
J gene: TRBJ2-1
CDR3 protein: CASSVRLAGGGNEQFF
CDR3 DNA: TGTGCCAGCAGTGTTCGACTAGCGGGAGGGGGTAATGAGCAGTTCTTC

clone size: -
V gene: TRBV25-1
D gene: -
J gene: TRBJ1-6
CDR3 protein: CASSTGDSPLHF
CDR3 DNA: TGTGCCAGCAGTACAGGAGATTCACCCCTCCACTTT

clone size: -
V gene: TRBV14
D gene: TRBD1
J gene: TRBJ2-7
CDR3 protein: CASSIRDRGSEQYF
CDR3 DNA: TGTGCCAGCAGCATACGGGACAGGGGATCCGAGCAGTACTTC

clone size: few
V gene: TRBV7-9
D gene: -
J gene: TRBJ1-5
CDR3 protein: CASSLRENQPQHF
CDR3 DNA: TGTGCCAGCAGCTTGAGGGAGAATCAGCCCCAGCATTTT

clone size: -
V gene: TRBV13
D gene: -
J gene: TRBJ2-7
CDR3 protein: CASSLGSWKRPNEQYF
CDR3 DNA: TGTGCCAGCAGCTTAGGGTCCTGGAAGCGGCCCAACGAGCAGTACTTC

clone size: -
V gene: TRBV19
D gene: TRBD1
J gene: TRBJ1-5
CDR3 protein: CASSTGTGGWQPQHF
CDR3 DNA: TGTGCCAGTAGTACCGGGACAGGGGGCTGGCAGCCCCAGCATTTT

clone size: -
V gene: TRBV3-1/TRBV3-2
D gene: TRBD1
J gene: TRBJ1-6
CDR3 protein: CASSQVFRGPTSPLHF
CDR3 DNA: TGTGCCAGCAGCCAAGTCTTTAGGGGGCCCACTTCACCCCTCCACTTT

clone size: -
V gene: TRBV5-4
D gene: TRBD1
J gene: TRBJ1-3
CDR3 protein: CASSLLTGAGNTIYF
CDR3 DNA: TGTGCCAGCAGCTTGCTGACAGGGGCTGGAAACACCATATATTTT

clone size: -
V gene: TRBV7-9
D gene: TRBD1
J gene: TRBJ2-5
CDR3 protein: CASSKSTGGSETQYF
CDR3 DNA: TGTGCCAGCAGCAAATCGACAGGGGGGTCAGAGACCCAGTACTTC

clone size: -
V gene: TRBV21-1
D gene: -
J gene: TRBJ2-1
CDR3 protein: CASSLPASSYNEQFF
CDR3 DNA: TGTGCCAGCAGCTTACCCGCGAGCTCCTACAATGAGCAGTTCTTC

clone size: -
V gene: TRBV7-2
D gene: TRBD2
J gene: TRBJ2-3
CDR3 protein: CASSRTSGTENTQYF
CDR3 DNA: TGTGCCAGCAGCCGTACTAGCGGGACAGAAAATACGCAGTATTTT

clone size: once
V gene: TRBV10-1
D gene: -
J gene: TRBJ2-5
CDR3 protein: CASSESGLKETQYF
CDR3 DNA: TGCGCCAGCAGTGAGTCGGGGCTCAAAGAGACCCAGTACTTC

clone size: few
V gene: TRBV19
D gene: TRBD1
J gene: TRBJ1-2
CDR3 protein: CASTGDSQFYGYTF
CDR3 DNA: TGTGCCAGTACCGGGGACAGTCAGTTTTATGGCTACACCTTC

clone size: -
V gene: TRBV6-2/TRBV6-3
D gene: TRBD2
J gene: TRBJ2-1
CDR3 protein: CASSHTSGSYNEQFF
CDR3 DNA: TGTGCCAGCAGTCATACTAGCGGCTCCTACAATGAGCAGTTCTTC

clone size: -
V gene: TRBV4-3
D gene: TRBD1
J gene: TRBJ1-4
CDR3 protein: CASSQYRTGSSKLFF
CDR3 DNA: TGCGCCAGCAGCCAATACCGGACAGGGTCGTCAAAACTGTTTTTT

clone size: once
V gene: TRBV6-2/TRBV6-3
D gene: TRBD2
J gene: TRBJ2-5
CDR3 protein: CASSYLTSGKETQYF
CDR3 DNA: TGTGCCAGCAGTTACTTAACTAGCGGGAAAGAGACCCAGTACTTC

clone size: -
V gene: TRBV4-3
D gene: TRBD1
J gene: TRBJ1-5
CDR3 protein: CASSQGTGSNQPQHF
CDR3 DNA: TGCGCCAGCAGCCAAGGGACAGGGAGCAATCAGCCCCAGCATTTT

clone size: -
V gene: TRBV7-9
D gene: TRBD2
J gene: TRBJ2-4
CDR3 protein: CASSSTSGSDIQYF
CDR3 DNA: TGTGCCAGCAGCTCTACTAGCGGGAGTGACATTCAGTACTTC

clone size: few
V gene: TRBV5-1
D gene: TRBD1
J gene: TRBJ1-6
CDR3 protein: CASSLEPGGKNSPLHF
CDR3 DNA: TGCGCCAGCAGCTTGGAGCCAGGGGGTAAGAATTCACCCCTCCACTTT

clone size: -
V gene: TRBV10-1
D gene: -
J gene: TRBJ2-3
CDR3 protein: CASSRDFPSTDTQYF
CDR3 DNA: TGCGCCAGCAGCCGGGACTTTCCTAGCACAGATACGCAGTATTTT